The next 29 T cell receptor beta chains were all read from a single sample in a study of blood T cells in healthy people across ages. Then a second PCR, running roughly 7 to 11 cycles, was carried out with a sample-barcoded 5' primer and a J-beta primer mix. MiXCR was run by TCRdb on the 5' RACE reads, yielding one entry per CDR3 protein. The sample yields fewer than 900,000 distinct CDR3 sequences, 45% to 50% seen once. Specimen: blood. Receptor source: a woman aged 55-70 years in good health.

V gene TRBV14 combines with J gene TRBJ2-7, with D tentatively TRBD2 (6 bases). Trimming cost V 0 bases and J 7 bases, with 16 bases left between them. The CDR3 runs 15 residues. Per germline, CDR1 SGHDN and CDR2 FVKESK. This CDR3 reads CASSQDTSFFQEQYF. DNA of the CDR3: TGTGCCAGCAGCCAAGATACTAGCTTCTTCCAGGAGCAGTACTTC.

The chain employs TRBV27 and TRBJ1-5; D unclear. From germline, CDR1 is MNHEY and CDR2 SMNVEV (reference sequence). The length of the CDR3 is 14 residues. V shed 6 bases and J shed 6 bases, with 15 bases lying between them. The DNA for the CDR3 is TGTGCCAGCAGACTGGGAGGGTCGGGTCAGCCCCAGCATTTT. Its translation is CASRLGGSGQPQHF.

In its sample, this clonotype was seen a few times. V and J are TRBV7-3 and TRBJ2-5; D ambiguous. Germline CDR1 is SGHTA and CDR2 is FQGTGA. V was cut by 2 bases and J by 2 bases, with 9 bases left in between. The length of the CDR3 is 14 residues. In DNA form, the CDR3 reads TGTGCCAGCAGCTTAGGACCACAGCAAGAGACCCAGTACTTC. Translated, it gives CASSLGPQQETQYF. Combining the CDR3 with reference TRBV7-3 and TRBJ2-5 gives the whole variable domain GAGVSQTPSNKVTEKGKYVELRCDPISGHTALYWYRQSLGQGPEFLIYFQGTGAADDSGLPNDRFFAVRPEGSVSTLKIQRTERGDSAVYLCASSLGPQQETQYFGPGTRLLVL.

The rearrangement uses TRBV6-4 and TRBJ2-5, with unresolved D. The CDR3 consists of 13 residues. V gave up 6 bases and J gave up 7 bases, with 15 bases separating them. Germline values: CDR1 MRHNA, CDR2 SNTAGT. Here the CDR3 DNA reads TGTGCCAGCAGCGCCGACGGTGGCGGGACCCAGTACTTC. The encoded protein is CASSADGGGTQYF.

This clonotype has only one observation. V is TRBV4-3 and J is TRBJ2-5, with D perhaps TRBD1 or TRBD2 (5 bases each). The CDR3 runs 15 residues. The ends were cut back, 1 base at V and 11 bases at J, with 20 bases in the middle. Germline V gene sequence: CDR1 LGHNA, CDR2 YSLEER. The CDR3 loop is CASSQAVRGSQEQYF. The DNA for the CDR3 is TGCGCCAGCAGCCAAGCGGTACGGGGCTCTCAGGAGCAGTACTTC.

The chain links TRBV29-1 to TRBJ2-5; maybe TRBD2 (5 bases). Germline CDR1 SQVTM, CDR2 ANQGSEA. This CDR3 is 13 amino acids long. V lost 7 bases and J 9 bases, leaving 21 bases between the germline ends. The CDR3 sequence: CSGDDVGSEAQYF. The CDR3 region has the DNA TGCAGCGGCGACGATGTGGGATCGGAGGCCCAGTACTTC.

The rearrangement uses TRBV20-1 and TRBJ1-2; possible D gene TRBD1, 6 bases. CDR1 and CDR2 from the germline V gene are DFQATT and SNEGSKA (reference sequence). The CDR3 has 13 residues. Trimming removed 3 bases at V and 4 bases at J, with 12 bases between. The CDR3 sequence is CSASPGVTYGYTF. For the CDR3, the DNA is TGCAGTGCTAGTCCAGGGGTTACCTATGGCTACACCTTC.

The chain has TRBV14 and TRBJ2-1; no clear D. V was clipped by 0 bases and J by 0 bases, with 18 bases between them. Looked up from germline, CDR1 is SGHDN and CDR2 is FVKESK. The CDR3 has 19 amino acids. The CDR3: CASSQESKGTRSSYNEQFF. The CDR3 bases are TGTGCCAGCAGCCAAGAATCAAAGGGAACCCGGAGCTCCTACAATGAGCAGTTCTTC.

The chain combines TRBV2 with TRBJ2-3; 9 bases agree with TRBD2. Germline V CDR1 and CDR2: SNHLY, FYNNEI. V shed 3 bases and J 4 bases; nucleotides not matched to a gene: 5. The CDR3 sequence is 15 residues long. The CDR3 is CASSEGGRASDTQYF. DNA for the CDR3: TGTGCCAGCAGTGAGGGCGGGAGGGCCTCAGATACGCAGTATTTT. Full variable domain (missing parts from reference TRBV2 and TRBJ2-3): EPEVTQTPSHQVTQMGQEVILRCVPISNHLYFYWYRQILGQKVEFLVSFYNNEISEKSEIFDDQFSVERPDGSNFTLKIRSTKLEDSAMYFCASSEGGRASDTQYFGPGTRLTVL.

The CDR3, as DNA: TGCGCCAGCAGCCAGGGACTAGCGGGAGCAGCCAATGAGCAGTTCTTC. Protein product: CASSQGLAGAANEQFF. The V call is TRBV5-1, the J call TRBJ2-1; 14 bases are a match to TRBD2. J was trimmed by 6 bases and V by 4 bases; bases with no gene match: 6. The CDR3 extends over 16 amino acids. CDR1 SGHRS and CDR2 YFSETQ come from the germline V gene.

As concerns this clonotype: Its ends do not fully match the called genes, so a read error is possible. The chain has TRBV7-9 and TRBJ1-2, with TRBD1 identical over 7 bases. Germline loops: CDR1 SEHNR, CDR2 FQNEAQ (reference sequence). The CDR3 covers 14 residues. The CDR3 bases are TGTGCCGGCAGCCAAACCTCAGGGGGCTATGGCTACACCTTC. As protein: CAGSQTSGGYGYTF.

The chain joins TRBV20-1 to TRBJ2-5; perhaps TRBD1 as D (5 bases). The last part of the DNA fits TRBJ2-7 better; the J call may be wrong. The CDR3 consists of 14 residues. Germline loops: CDR1 DFQATT, CDR2 SNEGSKA (reference sequence). CDR3: CSAKYVDKGYEQYF. The CDR3 nucleotides are TGCAGTGCTAAATATGTGGACAAGGGCTACGAGCAGTACTTC.

This clonotype was found a few times. This chain links TRBV27 with TRBJ2-1; tentative D call: TRBD2 (5 bases). CDR3 length equals 14 residues. The germline V gene encodes CDR1 MNHEY and CDR2 SMNVEV (reference sequence). V lost 4 bases to trimming and J lost 2 bases, with 9 bases between them. The CDR3 region is CASSSSGPYNEQFF. The CDR3 DNA reads TGTGCCAGCAGTTCCAGCGGCCCCTACAATGAGCAGTTCTTC.

This rearrangement joins TRBV28 to TRBJ2-1; 7 bases align to TRBD2. This CDR3 contains 16 residues. V shed 5 bases and J 1 base; nucleotides not matched to a gene: 8. The germline gives CDR1 MDHEN, CDR2 SYDVKM. The CDR3: CASSTLARGSYNEQFF. CDR3 in DNA: TGTGCCAGCAGTACGCTAGCGCGGGGGTCCTACAATGAGCAGTTCTTC.

The CDR3 loop reads CASSQGLAVTYEQYF. The CDR3 DNA reads TGCGCCAGCAGCCAAGGACTAGCGGTAACCTACGAGCAGTACTTC. This chain connects TRBV4-1 to TRBJ2-7; 9 positions agree with TRBD2. Per the germline V gene, CDR1 is MGHRA and CDR2 is YSYEKL. CDR3 size: 15 residues. The J segment lost 2 bases and the V segment lost 1 base, leaving 3 bases of the junction unmatched.

This clonotype was seen just once. The V and J genes are TRBV6-6 and TRBJ2-7; 9 bases match TRBD1. The CDR3 spans 15 residues. Germline V CDR1 and CDR2: MNHNY, SVGAGI (reference sequence). V lost 6 bases and J lost 1; bases outside the gene matches: 7. CDR3 residues: CASSPGTGTSYEQYF. The CDR3 DNA follows: TGTGCCAGCAGCCCCGGGACAGGGACTTCCTACGAGCAGTACTTC.

Points on this clonotype: Its ends do not fully match the called genes, so a read error is possible. The J gene is TRBJ2-1, the V gene TRBV20-1, with 7 bases fitting TRBD1. From germline, CDR1 is DFQATT and CDR2 SNEGSKA (reference sequence). This CDR3 spans 13 amino acids. CDR3 nucleotides: TGCAGTGCGAGAGACAGGGTAGGCAATGAGCAGTTCTTC. Encoded protein: CSARDRVGNEQFF.

The rearrangement uses TRBV15 and TRBJ2-3; perhaps TRBD2 as D (7 bases). V lost 1 base and J 4 bases, leaving 15 bases between the germline ends. The CDR3 extends over 16 amino acids. Germline CDR1 LNHNV, CDR2 YYDKDF (reference sequence). The CDR3 DNA follows: TGTGCCACCAGCAGAGGAGGGGGGAGGGGTCCAGATACGCAGTATTTT. It codes for CATSRGGGRGPDTQYF.

This clonotype was observed a handful of times. This sequence joins TRBV25-1 and TRBJ1-2, with D possibly being TRBD1 (6 bases). V was cut by 2 bases and J by 8 bases, with 18 bases left in between. CDR3 length: 15 residues. Germline CDR1 MGHDK, CDR2 SYGVNS. In DNA form, the CDR3 reads TGTGCCAGCAGTGAAAGTACAGGGTTCATTTCGGGCTACACCTTC. The encoded protein is CASSESTGFISGYTF.

This clonotype is a singleton in its sample. Germline is not matched at one junction end, which may reflect a read error. The rearrangement links TRBV7-2 to TRBJ2-7; D remains unclear. Germline lookup yields CDR1 SGHTA and CDR2 FQGNSA. The CDR3 is 18 residues long. CDR3 sequence (DNA): TGTGCCAACAGCTTAGTGTGGGGAATTAAGGCCTCGCCCTACGAGCAGTACTTC. Translation gives CANSLVWGIKASPYEQYF. Variable domain in full (rest from reference TRBV7-2 and TRBJ2-7): GAGVSQSPSNKVTEKGKDVELRCDPISGHTALYWYRQSLGQGLEFLIYFQGNSAPDKSGLPSDRFSAERTGGSVSTLTIQRTQQEDSAVYLCANSLVWGIKASPYEQYFGPGTRLTVT.

This clonotype was picked up many times. The chain uses TRBV29-1 and TRBJ2-5, with TRBD2 matching over 10 bases. This CDR3 spans 15 amino acids. CDR1 SQVTM and CDR2 ANQGSEA come from the germline V gene. The V and J ends lost 7 bases and 0 bases, in that order; junction bases with no gene match: 8. Here the CDR3 DNA reads TGCAGCGGCGTCCCCGGGACTAGCGACCAAGAGACCCAGTACTTC. Protein product: CSGVPGTSDQETQYF.

This clonotype occurred a few times. The genes are TRBV6-5 and TRBJ2-1, with 16 bases aligning to TRBD2. Looked up from germline, CDR1 is MNHEY and CDR2 is SVGAGI. Unmatched junction bases numbered 4, after V lost 2 bases and J lost 6 bases. The CDR3 sequence is 17 residues long. The CDR3 region is CASSYGTSGRASNEQFF. The CDR3, as DNA: TGTGCCAGCAGTTACGGGACTAGCGGGAGGGCCAGCAATGAGCAGTTCTTC.

The chain uses TRBV30 and TRBJ2-3, with TRBD2 matching 9 bases. CDR3 length: 16 amino acids. CDR1 and CDR2 from the germline V gene are GTSNPN and SVGIG (reference sequence). Unmatched junction bases numbered 9, after V lost 0 bases and J lost 5 bases. CDR3 DNA sequence: TGTGCCTGGAGTGTATCGCGGGGGGGGCCCGGAGATACGCAGTATTTT. It is translated as CAWSVSRGGPGDTQYF.

J is TRBJ2-5 and V is TRBV5-6, with 15 bases aligning to TRBD2. The J segment lost 4 bases and the V segment lost 6 bases, leaving 7 bases of the junction unmatched. The CDR3 is made up of 16 amino acids. Germline V lookup: CDR1 SGHDT, CDR2 YYEEEE. CDR3 sequence reads: CASNTGLAGGGETQYF. The CDR3, as DNA: TGTGCCAGCAACACGGGACTAGCGGGAGGAGGAGAGACCCAGTACTTC.

The table lists this clonotype with a few counts. The rearrangement uses TRBV7-2 and TRBJ2-5; a weak D match, TRBD2 (5 bases). The V and J ends lost 3 bases and 3 bases respectively, with 20 bases between them. The CDR3 loop spans 17 amino acids. Germline loops: CDR1 SGHTA, CDR2 FQGNSA. The CDR3 loop is CASSLRLGGGPKETQYF. CDR3 nucleotides: TGTGCCAGCAGCTTGCGGTTGGGCGGAGGCCCCAAAGAGACCCAGTACTTC. Full variable domain (missing parts from reference TRBV7-2 and TRBJ2-5): GAGVSQSPSNKVTEKGKDVELRCDPISGHTALYWYRQSLGQGLEFLIYFQGNSAPDKSGLPSDRFSAERTGGSVSTLTIQRTQQEDSAVYLCASSLRLGGGPKETQYFGPGTRLLVL.

The rearrangement uses TRBV29-1 and TRBJ2-1, with D uncertain. The end of the DNA aligns better with TRBJ2-7, so the J call may be wrong. CDR3 length: 16 residues. Germline CDR1 SQVTM, CDR2 ANQGSEA. This CDR3 reads CSVGLAERSSYNEQYF. Here the CDR3 DNA reads TGCAGCGTTGGATTGGCAGAAAGAAGCTCCTACAATGAGCAGTACTTC.

The CDR3 region has the DNA TGTGCCAGCAGTTCCCCAAGGGGACCGGGCCGTCGGAATGAGCAGTTCTTC. The encoded protein is CASSSPRGPGRRNEQFF. The chain joins TRBV7-2 to TRBJ2-1, with D perhaps given as TRBD1 or TRBD2 (5 bases each). The CDR3 totals 17 residues. Trimming pared 6 bases from V and 7 bases from J, leaving 25 bases between. Germline lookup yields CDR1 SGHTA and CDR2 FQGNSA.

The chain recombines TRBV7-9 with TRBJ1-6; possibly TRBD1 for D (5 bases). Germline CDR1 SEHNR, CDR2 FQNEAQ (reference sequence). The CDR3 length is 14 residues. V was cut by 2 bases and J by 5 bases, with 7 bases left in between. CDR3 protein: CASSLPQDNSPLHF. CDR3 coding DNA: TGTGCCAGCAGCTTACCACAGGATAATTCACCCCTCCACTTT.

This clonotype was seen many times. The genes are TRBV25-1 and TRBJ2-3; D remains unclear. The germline gives CDR1 MGHDK, CDR2 SYGVNS. V lost 4 bases and J 2 bases, leaving 10 bases between the germline ends. There are 14 residues in the CDR3. CDR3 loop: CASSGTASTDTQYF. In DNA form, the CDR3 reads TGTGCCAGCAGTGGTACGGCCTCCACAGATACGCAGTATTTT.